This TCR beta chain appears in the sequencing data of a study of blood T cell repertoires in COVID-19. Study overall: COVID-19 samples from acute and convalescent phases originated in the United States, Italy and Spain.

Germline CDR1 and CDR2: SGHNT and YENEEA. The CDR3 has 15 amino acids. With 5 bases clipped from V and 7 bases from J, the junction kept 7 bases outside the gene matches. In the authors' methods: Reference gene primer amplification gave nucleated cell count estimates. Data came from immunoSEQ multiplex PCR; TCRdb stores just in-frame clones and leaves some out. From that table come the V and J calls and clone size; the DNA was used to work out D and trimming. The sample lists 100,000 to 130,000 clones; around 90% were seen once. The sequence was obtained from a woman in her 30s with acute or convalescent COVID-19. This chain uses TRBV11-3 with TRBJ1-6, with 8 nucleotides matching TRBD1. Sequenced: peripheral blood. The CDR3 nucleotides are TGTGCCAGCAGCACACACCGGACAGGGAATTCACCCCTCCACTTT. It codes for CASSTHRTGNSPLHF.